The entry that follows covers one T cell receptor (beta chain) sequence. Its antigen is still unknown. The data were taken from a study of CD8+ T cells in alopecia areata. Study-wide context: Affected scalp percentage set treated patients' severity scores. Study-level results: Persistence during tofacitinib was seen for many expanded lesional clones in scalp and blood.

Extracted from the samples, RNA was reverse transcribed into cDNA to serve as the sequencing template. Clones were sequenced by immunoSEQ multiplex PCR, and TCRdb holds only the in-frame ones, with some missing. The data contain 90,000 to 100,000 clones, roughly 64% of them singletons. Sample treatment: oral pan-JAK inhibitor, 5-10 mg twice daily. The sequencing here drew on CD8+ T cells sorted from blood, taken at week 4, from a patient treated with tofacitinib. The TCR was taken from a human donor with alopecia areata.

In DNA, the CDR3 is TGTGCCTGGAGTGTCCTTGGTAGGAACGGCTACGAGCAGTACTTC. Translating gives CAWSVLGRNGYEQYF. This rearrangement joins TRBV30 to TRBJ2-7, with no clear D. CDR1 is GTSNPN, CDR2 SVGIG, per germline (reference sequence). CDR3 length equals 15 residues. V was clipped by 0 bases and J by 3 bases, with 15 bases between them. The whole variable domain, remainder taken from reference TRBV30 and TRBJ2-7, is SQTIHQWPATLVQPVGSPLSLECTVEGTSNPNLYWYRQAAGRGLQLLFYSVGIGQISSEVPQNLSASRPQDRQFILSSKKLLLSDSGFYLCAWSVLGRNGYEQYFGPGTRLTVT.